These 21 T cell receptor beta chains share one sample of origin, sequenced in a study of neoadjuvant nivolumab and ipilimumab in lung cancer. Libraries were prepared by immunoSEQ multiplex PCR; TCRdb keeps only in-frame clonotypes and omits some of them. The table shows fewer than 20,000 clones, with 60% to 80% occurring only once. The input for sequencing was tumor tissue, taken after neoadjuvant nivolumab, alone or with ipilimumab, at or shortly before surgery. The source is an adult with non-small cell lung cancer.

This chain joins TRBV30 and TRBJ2-7; D is possibly TRBD2 (6 bases). Germline V gives CDR1 GTSNPN, CDR2 SVGIG (reference sequence). The CDR3 has 14 amino acids. Between the trimmed V and J ends, which lost 3 bases and 5 bases, there was a span of 17 bases. The CDR3 region is CAWSVGGGKDEQYF. In DNA, the CDR3 is TGTGCCTGGAGCGTGGGGGGAGGAAAGGACGAGCAGTACTTC.

The sample holds a few counts of this clone. V is TRBV18 and J is TRBJ1-2; no clear D gene. Germline CDR1 and CDR2: KGHSH and LQKENI. The CDR3 consists of 15 residues. Trimming removed 7 bases from V and 8 bases from J, with 23 bases in between. CDR3 nucleotide sequence: TGTGCCAGCTTACCCATTGTAAGGTCACCGCTGGGCTACACCTTC. It specifies CASLPIVRSPLGYTF. The whole variable domain, filled in from reference TRBV18 and TRBJ1-2, reads NAGVMQNPRHLVRRRGQEARLRCSPMKGHSHVYWYRQLPEEGLKFMVYLQKENIIDESGMPKERFSAEFPKEGPSILRIQQVVRGDSAAYFCASLPIVRSPLGYTFGSGTRLTVV.

The V call is TRBV5-1, the J call TRBJ2-5; D is uncertain. The CDR3 is 13 amino acids. Germline values: CDR1 SGHRS, CDR2 YFSETQ. Trimming pared 4 bases from V and 4 bases from J, leaving 11 bases between. DNA of the CDR3: TGCGCCAGCAGCATACAGCCAGGAGAGACCCAGTACTTC. It encodes CASSIQPGETQYF.

J is TRBJ1-3 and V is TRBV7-8; maybe TRBD1 (5 bases). V lost 4 bases and J 0 bases, leaving 10 bases between the germline ends. Germline V CDR1 and CDR2: SGHVS, FQNEAQ. The CDR3 runs 15 residues. The CDR3 region is CASSSGRISGNTIYF. The CDR3 DNA follows: TGTGCCAGCAGCTCGGGACGGATCTCTGGAAACACCATATATTTT.

The genes are TRBV18 and TRBJ1-1; TRBD1 matches at 8 bases. The CDR3 is 15 residues long. V lost 3 bases to trimming and J lost 1 base; unmatched junction nucleotides: 4. The germline V gene encodes CDR1 KGHSH and CDR2 LQKENI. CDR3 in DNA: TGTGCCAGCTCACCCAGGGGACAGGCGAACACTGAAGCTTTCTTT. Amino acids: CASSPRGQANTEAFF.

This rearrangement joins TRBV7-3 to TRBJ1-2, with D perhaps matching TRBD1 (5 bases). The length of the CDR3 is 12 residues. Germline-derived CDR1 and CDR2 are SGHTA and FQGTGA. Trimming stripped 4 bases from V and 7 bases from J, with 10 bases between. The CDR3 spells CASSWGTTGYTF. CDR3 sequence (DNA): TGTGCCAGCAGCTGGGGGACGACTGGCTACACCTTC.

V and J are TRBV10-3 and TRBJ2-5, with 12 bases aligning to TRBD1. From germline, CDR1 is ENHRY and CDR2 SYGVKD. CDR3 length: 17 residues. The J segment lost 4 bases and the V segment lost 8 bases, leaving 14 bases of the junction unmatched. CDR3 DNA: TGTGCCATCTCGATGGGACAGGGGGCGGATAAGGGAGAGACCCAGTACTTC. Its protein is CAISMGQGADKGETQYF.

The rearrangement joins TRBV30 to TRBJ2-5; 7 bases are shared with TRBD2. V dropped 4 bases and J dropped 5; count of bases not matched to a gene: 4. This CDR3 is built from 12 residues. The germline gives CDR1 GTSNPN, CDR2 SVGIG (reference sequence). The CDR3 sequence is CAWKAGRETQYF. The CDR3 bases are TGTGCCTGGAAAGCGGGGAGGGAGACCCAGTACTTC. The whole variable domain, filled in from reference TRBV30 and TRBJ2-5, reads SQTIHQWPATLVQPVGSPLSLECTVEGTSNPNLYWYRQAAGRGLQLLFYSVGIGQISSEVPQNLSASRPQDRQFILSSKKLLLSDSGFYLCAWKAGRETQYFGPGTRLLVL.

The chain uses TRBV29-1 and TRBJ2-7, with a tentative D call TRBD2 (6 bases). CDR3 length equals 14 residues. V lost 5 bases and J lost 3, with 17 bases in between. Germline CDR1 reads SQVTM; CDR2 reads ANQGSEA. The CDR3, as DNA: TGCAGCGTTCGCGGGGCCCCAAAGGACTACGAGCAGTACTTC. Its protein is CSVRGAPKDYEQYF.

This clone was observed a few times. V is TRBV5-4 and J is TRBJ2-5; the D gene is possibly TRBD1 (7 bases). Germline lookup yields CDR1 SGHNT and CDR2 YYREEE (reference sequence). V was cut by 0 bases and J by 3 bases, with 12 bases left in between. The CDR3 has 15 amino acids. CDR3 DNA: TGTGCCAGCAGCTTGGAAGGCGGGACAGAAGAGACCCAGTACTTC. It is translated as CASSLEGGTEETQYF.

V usage is TRBV6-6 and J usage is TRBJ1-5; D is uncertain. Germline V gene lookup returns CDR1 MNHNY and CDR2 SVGAGI (reference sequence). With 2 bases removed from V and 5 bases from J, the gap between germline ends came to 7 bases. There are 13 residues in the CDR3. Written as DNA, the CDR3 is TGTGCCAGCAGTTACGGGGAGGATCAGCCCCAGCATTTT. It encodes CASSYGEDQPQHF.

V gene TRBV9 combines with J gene TRBJ2-1, with D tentatively TRBD1 (5 bases). V lost 4 bases to trimming and J lost 0 bases, with 11 bases between them. Germline assignment: CDR1 SGDLS and CDR2 YYNGEE. The CDR3 consists of 15 residues. DNA of the CDR3: TGTGCCAGCAGCTTGACAGAGAGCTCCTACAATGAGCAGTTCTTC. Protein: CASSLTESSYNEQFF.

The rearrangement joins TRBV6-1 to TRBJ2-2; no reliable D call. Germline V gene lookup returns CDR1 MNHNS and CDR2 SASEGT. The CDR3 runs 15 residues. V lost 10 bases, J lost 2 bases, and 17 bases lay in between. The DNA for the CDR3 is TGTGCCACCTCGAACCCAATAGTCAACACCGGGGAGCTGTTTTTT. Protein: CATSNPIVNTGELFF.

The chain joins TRBV6-5 to TRBJ2-1, with D perhaps given as TRBD1 or TRBD2 (6 bases each). The V and J ends lost 2 bases and 10 bases respectively, with 12 bases between them. The CDR3 covers 13 residues. Per the germline V gene, CDR1 is MNHEY and CDR2 is SVGAGI. Here the CDR3 DNA reads TGTGCCAGCAGTTACGAGTTCGGGGGCGAGCAGTTCTTC. It translates to CASSYEFGGEQFF.

The chain combines TRBV14 with TRBJ2-5; D ambiguous. The CDR3 is 13 residues long. Trimming cost V 4 bases and J 2 bases, with 8 bases left between them. Germline V gene sequence: CDR1 SGHDN, CDR2 FVKESK. The CDR3 DNA reads as TGTGCCAGCAGCCCAGGTCTTCAAGAGACCCAGTACTTC. It is translated as CASSPGLQETQYF. Combining the CDR3 with reference TRBV14 and TRBJ2-5 gives the whole variable domain EAGVTQFPSHSVIEKGQTVTLRCDPISGHDNLYWYRRVMGKEIKFLLHFVKESKQDESGMPNNRFLAERTGGTYSTLKVQPAELEDSGVYFCASSPGLQETQYFGPGTRLLVL.

V and J are TRBV5-1 and TRBJ1-2, with 11 bases lining up with TRBD1. Germline trimming cut 1 base from V and 7 bases from J; bases unmatched to any gene: 6. Germline-derived CDR1 and CDR2 are SGHRS and YFSETQ. The CDR3 extends over 15 amino acids. DNA for the CDR3: TGCGCCAGCAGCTTGATAGGACAGGGGGCTTTTGGCTACACCTTC. It translates to CASSLIGQGAFGYTF.

The V call is TRBV7-9, the J call TRBJ2-7; no reliable D call. V lost 7 bases and J lost 2, with 21 bases in between. Per the germline V gene, CDR1 is SEHNR and CDR2 is FQNEAQ (reference sequence). The CDR3 runs 16 residues. CDR3 sequence: CASTHIPSQATYEQYF. The CDR3 region has the DNA TGTGCCAGCACCCACATTCCGTCCCAGGCGACCTACGAGCAGTACTTC.

The rearrangement links TRBV5-1 to TRBJ1-5; the D gene is possibly TRBD1 (6 bases). CDR3 length equals 14 residues. CDR1 is SGHRS and CDR2 is YFSETQ in the germline V gene. V was clipped by 0 bases and J by 7 bases, with 11 bases between them. CDR3 sequence: CASSLGGGGQPQHF. Here the CDR3 DNA reads TGCGCCAGCAGCTTGGGAGGGGGAGGACAGCCCCAGCATTTT.

This sequence joins TRBV5-5 and TRBJ1-2; unclear D gene. Germline CDR1 reads SGHKS; CDR2 reads YYEKEE (reference sequence). CDR3 length equals 17 residues. The V gene lost 4 bases and the J gene lost 1 base, with 20 bases spanning the gap. The CDR3 nucleotides read TGTGCCAGCAGCCCCAGGTGGGAGCCGGATATTAACTATGGCTACACCTTC. Residues: CASSPRWEPDINYGYTF.

The V gene is TRBV6-5, the J gene TRBJ1-6, with TRBD1 matching over 8 bases. CDR1 is MNHEY and CDR2 is SVGAGI in the germline V gene. The CDR3 is 15 residues long. Trimming removed 6 bases from V and 10 bases from J; junction bases left unmatched: 11. The CDR3 DNA follows: TGTGCCAGCAGCGCCGCAGGGGGCGCGGAATCACCCCTCCACTTT. Protein product: CASSAAGGAESPLHF.

The genes are TRBV4-2 and TRBJ2-5; TRBD2 matches at 11 bases. Germline trimming cut 0 bases from V and 5 bases from J; bases unmatched to any gene: 14. Per the germline V gene, CDR1 is LGHNA and CDR2 is YNFKEQ. The CDR3 covers 19 residues. In nucleotides, the CDR3 is TGTGCCAGCAGCCAAGATGTAGGGACTAGCGGCAACAGGGGGGAGACCCAGTACTTC. This translates into CASSQDVGTSGNRGETQYF.